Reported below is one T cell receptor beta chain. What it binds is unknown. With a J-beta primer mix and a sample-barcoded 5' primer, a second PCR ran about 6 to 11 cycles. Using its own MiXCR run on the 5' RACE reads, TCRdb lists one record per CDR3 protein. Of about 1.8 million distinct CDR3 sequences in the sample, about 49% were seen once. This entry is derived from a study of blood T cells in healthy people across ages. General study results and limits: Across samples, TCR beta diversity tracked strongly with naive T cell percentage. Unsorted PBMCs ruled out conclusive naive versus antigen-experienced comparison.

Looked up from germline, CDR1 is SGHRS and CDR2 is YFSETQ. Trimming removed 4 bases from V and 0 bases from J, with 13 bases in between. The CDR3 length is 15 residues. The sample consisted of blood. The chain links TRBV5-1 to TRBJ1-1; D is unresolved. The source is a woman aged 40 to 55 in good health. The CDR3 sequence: CASSLPPEMNTEAFF. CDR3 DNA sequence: TGCGCCAGCAGCCTACCCCCTGAAATGAACACTGAAGCTTTCTTT.